The 17 T cell receptor beta chains presented below share a single source sample, sequenced in a study of blood T cell repertoires in COVID-19 (dated by TCRdb to about 2020). Libraries came from the immunoSEQ multiplex PCR assay. The clones in this table, taken by TCRdb from immuneACCESS, are in-frame only. Not every clone is retained; where verified, under half of the shortfall comes from an unresolved V gene, and the cause of the rest is unknown. In all, the sample holds 270,000 or so clones, and approximately 84% of those were seen once. In total, the top ten clones hold 8% to 9.5% of the sample. The sample consisted of peripheral blood. These receptors originate from a human donor in a cohort sampled during active COVID-19.

The gene calls are TRBV18 and TRBJ2-3; unclear D gene. V lost 6 bases, J lost 2 bases, and 3 bases lay in between. The CDR3 is 11 amino acids. Germline-derived CDR1 and CDR2 are KGHSH and LQKENI. CDR3 sequence (DNA): TGTGCCAGCTCCCTCACAGATACGCAGTATTTT. Translated: CASSLTDTQYF. Looking up the rest from reference TRBV18 and TRBJ2-3 gives the full variable domain: NAGVMQNPRHLVRRRGQEARLRCSPMKGHSHVYWYRQLPEEGLKFMVYLQKENIIDESGMPKERFSAEFPKEGPSILRIQQVVRGDSAAYFCASSLTDTQYFGPGTRLTVL.

The chain employs TRBV9 and TRBJ2-2; 11 nucleotides line up with TRBD2. Germline loops: CDR1 SGDLS, CDR2 YYNGEE. The CDR3 sequence is 18 residues long. V shed 2 bases and J 2 bases; nucleotides not matched to a gene: 8. In DNA form, the CDR3 reads TGTGCCAGCAGCGTTGTCTTAGCGGGGGGGATTAACACCGGGGAGCTGTTTTTT. As protein: CASSVVLAGGINTGELFF.

The V and J genes are TRBV5-4 and TRBJ2-5, with D unclear. The ends were cut back, 0 bases at V and 3 bases at J, with 15 bases in the middle. The CDR3 has 16 residues. Germline assignment: CDR1 SGHNT and CDR2 YYREEE (reference sequence). CDR3 sequence reads: CASSLGPAPTKETQYF. For the CDR3, the DNA is TGTGCCAGCAGCTTGGGTCCAGCGCCCACTAAAGAGACCCAGTACTTC.

The V gene is TRBV11-2, the J gene TRBJ2-3; tentatively, D is TRBD2 (6 bases). V lost 1 base and J lost 6, with 17 bases in between. The CDR3 runs to 16 residues. Per the germline V gene, CDR1 is SGHAT and CDR2 is FQNNGV. The CDR3 sequence: CASSLAGRPGGDTQYF. The CDR3 nucleotides read TGTGCCAGCAGCTTAGCAGGGAGGCCAGGCGGTGATACGCAGTATTTT.

This clone came up once. Here the CDR3 reads CATSGGGLNEKLFF. Here the CDR3 DNA reads TGTGCCACCAGTGGTGGGGGACTTAATGAAAAACTGTTTTTT. The chain combines TRBV24-1 with TRBJ1-4, with D tentatively TRBD1 (5 bases). Germline V gives CDR1 KGHDR, CDR2 SFDVKD. V dropped 5 bases and J dropped 4 bases, with 10 bases sitting between them. The CDR3 loop spans 14 amino acids.

The chain combines TRBV7-9 with TRBJ1-1; weak D call: TRBD1 (5 bases). Between the trimmed V and J ends, which lost 5 bases and 1 base, there was a span of 17 bases. This CDR3 comprises 16 residues. Germline V CDR1 and CDR2: SEHNR, FQNEAQ (reference sequence). CDR3 coding DNA: TGTGCCAGCAGCCGGGGGTCTGCTTGGGGGAACACTGAAGCTTTCTTT. This translates into CASSRGSAWGNTEAFF.

The J gene is TRBJ1-3, the V gene TRBV6-5; D may be TRBD1 (5 bases). V was cut by 4 bases and J by 3 bases, with 10 bases left in between. Germline V lookup: CDR1 MNHEY, CDR2 SVGAGI. The CDR3 has 14 residues. The chain's CDR3 is CASSSGGVGNTIYF. The CDR3 bases are TGTGCCAGCAGTTCGGGGGGGGTTGGAAACACCATATATTTT.

V usage is TRBV3-1 (or the pseudogene TRBV3-2) and J usage is TRBJ1-2, with TRBD1 matching 7 bases. CDR3 size: 15 residues. CDR1 and CDR2 (germline): LGHDT, YNNKEL (reference sequence). J gave up 4 bases and V 0 bases, and 5 bases lay outside the gene matches. The CDR3 DNA sequence: TGTGCCAGCAGCCAAGACCGGGACAGAGTCTATGGCTACACCTTC. Translating gives CASSQDRDRVYGYTF.

In its sample, this clone was seen a few times. V is TRBV4-3 and J is TRBJ2-2; 9 nucleotides line up with TRBD2. This CDR3 has 16 residues. The J segment lost 4 bases and the V segment lost 4 bases, leaving 7 bases of the junction unmatched. Germline-derived CDR1 and CDR2 are LGHNA and YSLEER. Written as DNA, the CDR3 is TGCGCCAGCAGCCGGGGACTAGCAGACCTCACCGGGGAGCTGTTTTTT. This translates into CASSRGLADLTGELFF.

V gene TRBV3-1 (or the pseudogene TRBV3-2) combines with J gene TRBJ2-1; perhaps TRBD1 as D (5 bases). The CDR3 has 15 residues. Germline V gene sequence: CDR1 LGHDT, CDR2 YNNKEL (reference sequence). Deletions cut 0 bases from V and 4 bases from J, with 10 bases between. This chain's CDR3 is CASSQDPRVYNEQFF. CDR3 bases: TGTGCCAGCAGCCAAGATCCCAGGGTTTACAATGAGCAGTTCTTC.

This chain connects TRBV5-1 to TRBJ1-2; 9 bases fit TRBD1. Looked up from germline, CDR1 is SGHRS and CDR2 is YFSETQ. Germline trimming cut 0 bases from V and 0 bases from J; bases unmatched to any gene: 3. The CDR3 spans 16 residues. CDR3 sequence (DNA): TGCGCCAGCAGCTTGGAAGGGACAGGGACTAACTATGGCTACACCTTC. As protein: CASSLEGTGTNYGYTF.

This clone occurred once. The rearrangement links TRBV15 to TRBJ2-7, with 9 bases lining up with TRBD2. The trim removed 2 bases at V and 5 bases at J, leaving 7 bases unmatched. Germline CDR1 LNHNV, CDR2 YYDKDF (reference sequence). This CDR3 is 15 amino acids long. The CDR3 loop reads CATSRSGTSFNEQYF. CDR3 nucleotide sequence: TGTGCCACCAGCAGATCCGGGACTAGCTTTAACGAGCAGTACTTC. Full variable domain (remainder filled in from reference TRBV15 and TRBJ2-7): DAMVIQNPRYQVTQFGKPVTLSCSQTLNHNVMYWYQQKSSQAPKLLFHYYDKDFNNEADTPDNFQSRRPNTSFCFLDIRSPGLGDTAMYLCATSRSGTSFNEQYFGPGTRLTVT.

The chain links TRBV28 to TRBJ2-3; TRBD1 matches at 8 bases. The CDR3 contains 15 residues. The germline V gene encodes CDR1 MDHEN and CDR2 SYDVKM. With V trimmed by 2 bases and J by 2 bases, 3 bases remained unmatched. The chain's CDR3 is CASSLRDRNTDTQYF. The CDR3 DNA reads as TGTGCCAGCAGTTTAAGGGACAGGAACACAGATACGCAGTATTTT.

This clone came up a few times. The gene calls are TRBV9 and TRBJ2-2, with 11 positions matching TRBD2. The CDR3 has 16 amino acids. The V and J ends lost 4 bases and 0 bases, in that order; junction bases with no gene match: 2. Per germline, CDR1 SGDLS and CDR2 YYNGEE. DNA of the CDR3: TGTGCCAGCAGCAAGGGACTAGCGGCGAACACCGGGGAGCTGTTTTTT. Translating gives CASSKGLAANTGELFF.

The CDR3 loop reads CASSSWTGVNSPLHF. CDR3 nucleotide sequence: TGTGCCAGCAGTTCCTGGACAGGGGTTAATTCACCCCTCCACTTT. The rearrangement uses TRBV27 and TRBJ1-6, with 9 nucleotides matching TRBD1. The CDR3 is made up of 15 amino acids. With 4 bases clipped from V and 6 bases from J, the junction kept 4 bases outside the gene matches. Germline V gene data show CDR1 as MNHEY and CDR2 as SMNVEV (reference sequence).

J is TRBJ2-7 and V is TRBV6-5; weak D call: TRBD2 (6 bases). The CDR3 totals 16 residues. In germline, CDR1 is MNHEY, CDR2 SVGAGI. V lost 4 bases and J 4 bases, leaving 20 bases between the germline ends. For the CDR3, the DNA is TGTGCCAGCAGTTCCCCGGACTACGCCGCCGGGTACGAGCAGTACTTC. Translated: CASSSPDYAAGYEQYF.

The V and J genes are TRBV19 and TRBJ2-2, with D unclear. V was pared by 6 bases and J by 6 bases, with 11 bases between. The CDR3 has 13 amino acids. CDR1 and CDR2 from the germline V gene are LNHDA and SQIVND (reference sequence). The CDR3 DNA follows: TGTGCCAGTAGCGTCCTCCTTGCCGGGGAGCTGTTTTTT. This sequence encodes CASSVLLAGELFF.